This T cell receptor (beta chain) was sequenced in a study of T cell repertoires in cytomegalovirus infection. Study-level information: Recently identified HLA-C-restricted CMV epitopes were used, and well-studied HLA-B-restricted CMV epitopes were used as well. An indication of both CMV infection and matching HLA type came from public TCR beta signatures. The study, taken as a whole, reports: Summed public TCR beta family frequency identified CMV carriers bearing the relevant HLA. Dominating the ex vivo response were HLA-C-restricted CMV-specific TCR beta clonotypes.

TCRdb analysed the reads with MiXCR anew, one entry per CDR3 protein. The table records fewer than 1,000,000 distinct CDR3 sequences, 25% to 40% of them present only once. To note about this clonotype: As yet, its antigen is unknown.

Trimming took 0 bases from V and 0 from J; bases not matched to a gene: 7. Germline lookup yields CDR1 MNHGY and CDR2 SAAAGT. This CDR3 comprises 17 residues. This receptor was identified in a human donor in good health (CMV status not recorded). Some clones in this sample may be carry-over from other donors' samples. This specimen consisted of cultured CD8+ T cells from PBMCs, obtained from culture after CMV antigen stimulation. The rearrangement links TRBV6-8 to TRBJ1-1, with TRBD1 matching over 7 bases. The CDR3 sequence: CASSYSFPTGMNTEAFF. In DNA, the CDR3 is TGTGCCAGCAGTTACTCGTTCCCGACAGGGATGAACACTGAAGCTTTCTTT.